The next 29 T cell receptor beta chains were all read from a single sample in a study of T-cell memory formation after mild COVID-19. Using its own MiXCR run on the 5' RACE reads, TCRdb lists one record per CDR3 protein. Here the sample spans 290,000 or so distinct CDR3 sequences, approximately 19% being singletons. The sample comprised PBMCs or a T cell subset sorted from them (not recorded which). These receptors originate from a man younger than 35 who had mild COVID-19 (a few samples of this study predate the infection). Cell type and time point are not known.

This clonotype was observed a handful of times. V gene TRBV4-3 combines with J gene TRBJ2-5, with unresolved D. Deletions cut 0 bases from V and 2 bases from J, with 10 bases between. The germline V gene encodes CDR1 LGHNA and CDR2 YSLEER. This CDR3 is built from 15 residues. In DNA, the CDR3 is TGCGCCAGCAGCCAAGATCTTGGCCATCAAGAGACCCAGTACTTC. It translates to CASSQDLGHQETQYF.

In its sample, this clonotype was seen a few times. The V call is TRBV20-1, the J call TRBJ2-2, with 8 positions matching TRBD2. The CDR3 loop spans 16 amino acids. Per germline, CDR1 DFQATT and CDR2 SNEGSKA (reference sequence). V lost 1 base, J lost 5 bases, and 9 bases stayed unmatched. DNA of the CDR3: TGCAGTGCTAGAGCGGGGGGACTAGGGAGGACCGGGGAGCTGTTTTTT. Amino acid sequence: CSARAGGLGRTGELFF.

This chain uses TRBV12-3 or TRBV12-4 with TRBJ2-3; tentative D call: TRBD2 (6 bases). V was clipped by 1 base and J by 1 base, with 9 bases between them. The CDR3 extends over 15 amino acids. DNA for the CDR3: TGTGCCAGCAGTTTAGAGACTAGTGGCACAGATACGCAGTATTTT. Translation: CASSLETSGTDTQYF.

This chain uses TRBV29-1 with TRBJ2-3, with D possibly being TRBD2 (6 bases). The CDR3 contains 13 residues. Per germline, CDR1 SQVTM and CDR2 ANQGSEA. V lost 4 bases to trimming and J lost 2 bases, with 10 bases between them. The CDR3 sequence: CSVVGGLTDTQYF. CDR3 in DNA: TGCAGCGTTGTGGGGGGACTCACAGATACGCAGTATTTT.

The V gene is TRBV24-1, the J gene TRBJ2-1, with 12 bases lining up with TRBD2. This CDR3 contains 15 residues. CDR1 is KGHDR, CDR2 SFDVKD, per germline. The V segment lost 4 bases and the J segment 5 bases; nucleotides outside the gene matches: 2. The CDR3 reads CATSDPSGGDNEQFF. The DNA of the CDR3 is TGTGCCACCAGTGACCCTAGCGGGGGGGACAATGAGCAGTTCTTC.

This clonotype was detected a few times. This chain joins TRBV4-2 and TRBJ2-1; perhaps TRBD1 as D (6 bases). The CDR3 runs 18 residues. V was pared by 4 bases and J by 0 bases, with 19 bases between. Per germline, CDR1 LGHNA and CDR2 YNFKEQ. The CDR3 DNA reads as TGTGCCAGCAGCCCAAGAGGGCTGAAGGGGGTCTCCTACAATGAGCAGTTCTTC. Residues: CASSPRGLKGVSYNEQFF.

This clonotype has at least ten counts. V usage is TRBV27 and J usage is TRBJ1-6; 9 nucleotides align to TRBD1. The CDR3 loop spans 16 amino acids. With 4 bases clipped from V and 2 bases from J, the junction kept 3 bases outside the gene matches. The germline CDR1 and CDR2 sequences are MNHEY and SMNVEV (reference sequence). The CDR3 DNA follows: TGTGCCAGCAGTTCGGGACAGGGCACCTATAATTCACCCCTCCACTTT. Protein product: CASSSGQGTYNSPLHF.

The chain carries TRBV12-3 or TRBV12-4 and TRBJ1-1; tentatively, D is TRBD1 (6 bases). The CDR3 covers 13 residues. V lost 2 bases and J 11 bases, leaving 15 bases between the germline ends. The CDR3 nucleotides are TGTGCCAGCAGTTTACGAGGGGGGTTTTGGGCTTTCTTT. Translated: CASSLRGGFWAFF.

The CDR3 region is CASSYSPSGGLDTQYF. The CDR3 DNA reads as TGTGCCAGCAGTTACTCACCCAGCGGGGGTTTGGATACGCAGTATTTT. V and J are TRBV6-5 and TRBJ2-3; 8 nucleotides line up with TRBD2. The CDR3 runs to 16 residues. CDR1 and CDR2 from the germline V gene are MNHEY and SVGAGI. Trimming took 0 bases from V and 6 from J; bases not matched to a gene: 8.

The V and J genes are TRBV10-3 and TRBJ2-3; 7 bases map to TRBD1. The germline gives CDR1 ENHRY, CDR2 SYGVKD. The CDR3 loop spans 17 amino acids. V was clipped by 10 bases and J by 0 bases; unmatched bases: 16. The CDR3 DNA reads TGTGCCACAGACATTCGGGACAGCCTGACTAGCACAGATACGCAGTATTTT. Translating gives CATDIRDSLTSTDTQYF.

This clonotype appeared a few times. J is TRBJ2-5 and V is TRBV6-5; tentatively, D is TRBD1 (6 bases). Germline CDR1 and CDR2: MNHEY and SVGAGI. Between the trimmed V and J ends, which lost 6 bases and 5 bases, there was a span of 25 bases. This CDR3 has 17 amino acids. CDR3 DNA: TGTGCCAGCAGCCCCCGAGGATACCTAGGGGGAAGGGAGACCCAGTACTTC. As protein: CASSPRGYLGGRETQYF.

This clonotype was recorded a few times. The genes are TRBV2 and TRBJ2-7, with a weak D call TRBD2 (5 bases). From germline, CDR1 is SNHLY and CDR2 FYNNEI. The CDR3 totals 15 residues. Between the trimmed V and J ends, which lost 4 bases and 2 bases, there was a span of 15 bases. In DNA, the CDR3 is TGTGCCAGCAGTGGAACAGAGGGCGGTCCCTACGAGCAGTACTTC. It translates to CASSGTEGGPYEQYF.

The V and J genes are TRBV4-3 and TRBJ2-1, with 8 bases matching TRBD2. The CDR3 is 16 amino acids. The ends lost 0 bases at V and 10 bases at J; junction bases unmatched: 11. CDR1 and CDR2 (germline): LGHNA, YSLEER. The CDR3 loop reads CASSQDQGSGVREQFF. In DNA, the CDR3 is TGCGCCAGCAGCCAAGACCAGGGTAGCGGGGTTAGGGAGCAGTTCTTC.

V usage is TRBV7-9 and J usage is TRBJ1-4; no clear D gene. V was clipped by 5 bases and J by 2 bases, with 3 bases between them. The CDR3 length is 12 residues. Per germline, CDR1 SEHNR and CDR2 FQNEAQ (reference sequence). As DNA, the CDR3 is TGTGCCAGCAGCGATACTAATGAAAAACTGTTTTTT. It encodes CASSDTNEKLFF.

This clonotype was counted between two and nine times. This chain connects TRBV20-1 to TRBJ1-3, with D perhaps TRBD1 (6 bases). The V end was cut by 4 bases, the J end by 2 bases, with 9 bases between. CDR1 and CDR2 (germline): DFQATT, SNEGSKA (reference sequence). The CDR3 is 13 amino acids. CDR3 region: CSAMGGAGNTIYF. The CDR3 DNA is TGCAGTGCTATGGGGGGCGCTGGAAACACCATATATTTT.

The J gene is TRBJ2-7, the V gene TRBV7-2; 8 nucleotides align to TRBD1. CDR1 is SGHTA, CDR2 FQGNSA, per germline. Losses at the gene ends were 3 bases for V and 6 bases for J; bases not matched to a gene: 4. The CDR3 consists of 13 residues. CDR3 in amino acids: CASSFDRGGEQYF. The CDR3 nucleotides are TGTGCCAGCAGCTTCGACAGGGGCGGCGAGCAGTACTTC.

The chain joins TRBV11-1 to TRBJ2-5; possible D gene TRBD1, 6 bases. The V end lost 3 bases, the J end lost 5 bases, and 13 bases lay between the germline ends. Germline V CDR1 and CDR2: SGHAT, FQDESV (reference sequence). The CDR3 runs to 14 residues. The CDR3 is CASSLIGGGETQYF. The CDR3 DNA reads TGTGCCAGCAGCTTGATAGGGGGTGGGGAGACCCAGTACTTC.

There are a few counts of this clonotype. This chain uses TRBV7-9 with TRBJ1-4, with a weak D call TRBD1 (5 bases). CDR3 length: 13 amino acids. CDR1 is SEHNR, CDR2 FQNEAQ, per germline (reference sequence). V lost 7 bases, J lost 8 bases, and 14 bases lay in between. Here the CDR3 reads CASTFREKEKLFF. The CDR3, as DNA: TGTGCCAGCACCTTCAGGGAGAAGGAAAAACTGTTTTTT.

This clonotype was seen a handful of times. V is TRBV10-3 and J is TRBJ1-1, with a weak D call TRBD1 (6 bases). The ends were cut back, 11 bases at V and 4 bases at J, with 14 bases in the middle. The CDR3 totals 12 residues. Germline values: CDR1 ENHRY, CDR2 SYGVKD. The DNA of the CDR3 is TGTGCCTCCTCTCGGGGGGCCACTGAAGCTTTCTTT. Translating it yields CASSRGATEAFF.

This clonotype was seen a few times. Written as DNA, the CDR3 is TGTGCCAGCAGCCAAGATGTCACTAGCGGGGGGGCCTACGAGCAGTACTTC. Its protein product is CASSQDVTSGGAYEQYF. This chain links TRBV4-2 with TRBJ2-7; 13 bases are shared with TRBD2. The junction had 4 bases not matched to a gene; V was cut back by 0 bases and J by 2 bases. This CDR3 contains 17 residues. The germline V gene encodes CDR1 LGHNA and CDR2 YNFKEQ.

Worth noting for this clonotype: The junction and the germline gene differ at one end; a read error may be behind it. As DNA, the CDR3 is TGCAGTGCAGGTGTGAACACTGAAGCTTTATTT. Translating it yields CSAGVNTEALF. The chain recombines TRBV20-1 with TRBJ1-1; D gene ambiguous. The CDR3 spans 11 residues. CDR1 is DFQATT and CDR2 is SNEGSKA in the germline V gene (reference sequence).

The CDR3 reads CASSYGVATEAFF. The CDR3 DNA reads TGTGCCAGCAGTTACGGGGTAGCCACTGAAGCTTTCTTT. The chain has TRBV6-2 or TRBV6-3 and TRBJ1-1; D is undetermined. Germline CDR1 MNHEY, CDR2 SVGEGT. The V gene lost 2 bases and the J gene lost 4 bases, with 8 bases spanning the gap. The CDR3 runs to 13 residues.

This sequence joins TRBV20-1 and TRBJ2-7, with D unclear. Trimming stripped 6 bases from V and 2 bases from J, with 11 bases between. The CDR3 is made up of 12 amino acids. Germline V lookup: CDR1 DFQATT, CDR2 SNEGSKA (reference sequence). The CDR3 spells CSARFGTYEQYF. CDR3 DNA sequence: TGCAGTGCAAGATTTGGGACCTACGAGCAGTACTTC.

This chain connects TRBV12-3 or TRBV12-4 to TRBJ2-1; 8 bases fit TRBD1. The CDR3 totals 16 residues. The J segment lost 0 bases and the V segment lost 5 bases, leaving 6 bases of the junction unmatched. DNA for the CDR3: TGTGCCAGCAGTCCGGGACAGGTGAGCTCCTACAATGAGCAGTTCTTC. Translated, it gives CASSPGQVSSYNEQFF.

The chain is built from TRBV12-3 or TRBV12-4 and TRBJ1-1; D might be TRBD1 (5 bases). Trimming removed 4 bases from V and 0 bases from J, with 12 bases in between. The CDR3 extends over 15 amino acids. CDR3 protein: CASSWYRYMNTEAFF. CDR3 sequence (DNA): TGTGCCAGCAGTTGGTACAGGTACATGAACACTGAAGCTTTCTTT.

The chain couples TRBV5-5 to TRBJ2-7; a possible D gene is TRBD2 (6 bases). Between the trimmed V and J ends, which lost 1 base and 6 bases, there was a span of 26 bases. This CDR3 contains 18 residues. CDR1 and CDR2 (germline): SGHKS, YYEKEE (reference sequence). The CDR3 spells CASSLFWMGGGGSGEQYV. In DNA form, the CDR3 reads TGTGCCAGCAGCTTGTTTTGGATGGGGGGTGGAGGGTCCGGCGAGCAGTACGTC.

The CDR3 sequence is CASSYGTGGNYGYTF. CDR3 DNA sequence: TGTGCCAGCAGTTACGGGACAGGGGGGAACTATGGCTACACCTTC. This chain connects TRBV6-5 to TRBJ1-2; the match to TRBD1 covers 11 bases. The CDR3 has 15 residues. V shed 2 bases and J 2 bases; nucleotides not matched to a gene: 1. The V gene's germline CDR1 is MNHEY and CDR2 SVGAGI.

This sequence joins TRBV12-3 or TRBV12-4 and TRBJ1-5; TRBD1 aligns across 8 bases. The CDR3 consists of 14 residues. J lost 5 bases, V lost 6 bases, and 6 bases had no gene match. Here the CDR3 DNA reads TGTGCCAGCAGCCGGGACAGGTATGATCAGCCCCAGCATTTT. This translates into CASSRDRYDQPQHF.

The rearrangement uses TRBV6-2 or TRBV6-3 and TRBJ2-4; D tentatively reads TRBD1 or TRBD2 (5 bases each). Per germline, CDR1 MNHEY and CDR2 SVGEGT. The length of the CDR3 is 16 residues. Trimming removed 5 bases from V and 0 bases from J, with 14 bases in between. The CDR3 coding sequence is TGTGCCAGCAGTCCTATAGGGGAGAGAGCCAAAAACATTCAGTACTTC. Its translation: CASSPIGERAKNIQYF.